Each of the 24 T cell receptor beta chains below was sequenced from the same sample in a study of blood T cell repertoires in COVID-19. Using immunoSEQ multiplex PCR, the repertoire was profiled, and TCRdb retains in-frame clones only, with some absent. The sample lists fewer than 600,000 clones, about 91% occurring once. Source material: peripheral blood. All receptors come from a man younger than 35 with COVID-19, enrolled during active disease.

This rearrangement joins TRBV11-2 to TRBJ1-4, with TRBD1 as a possible D gene (6 bases). Trimming removed 5 bases at V and 0 bases at J, with 10 bases between. Germline V gene lookup returns CDR1 SGHAT and CDR2 FQNNGV. This CDR3 region has 15 residues. CDR3 amino acids: CASSRGTTTNEKLFF. The CDR3 region has the DNA TGTGCCAGCAGCCGTGGGACAACAACTAATGAAAAACTGTTTTTT. Based on the CDR3 plus reference TRBV11-2 and TRBJ1-4, the full variable domain is EAGVAQSPRYKIIEKRQSVAFWCNPISGHATLYWYQQILGQGPKLLIQFQNNGVVDDSQLPKDRFSAERLKGVDSTLKIQPAKLEDSAVYLCASSRGTTTNEKLFFGSGTQLSVL.

The chain uses TRBV3-1 (or the pseudogene TRBV3-2) and TRBJ2-7; possible D gene TRBD2, 5 bases. Deletions cut 3 bases from V and 6 bases from J, with 9 bases between. Germline CDR1 LGHDT, CDR2 YNNKEL (reference sequence). The CDR3 extends over 12 amino acids. CDR3 coding DNA: TGTGCCAGCAGCCAGAGGGAGACCGAGCAGTACTTC. Encoded protein: CASSQRETEQYF.

This clone was found once. The chain has TRBV2 and TRBJ1-5, with 11 bases aligning to TRBD1. This CDR3 contains 17 residues. CDR1 SNHLY and CDR2 FYNNEI come from the germline V gene. The V segment lost 6 bases and the J segment 4 bases; nucleotides outside the gene matches: 11. Here the CDR3 DNA reads TGTGCCAGCAGAAGAGGACAGGGGGCGAGGGAAAATCAGCCCCAGCATTTT. It codes for CASRRGQGARENQPQHF.

A note on this clone: At one end, the junction sequence differs from germline, possibly due to a read error. V gene TRBV7-7 combines with J gene TRBJ2-5; 9 bases map to TRBD2. This CDR3 is 15 amino acids long. Germline CDR1 is SSHAT and CDR2 is FNYEAQ (reference sequence). For the CDR3, the DNA is TGTGCTAGCAGCCCGCGACTAGCGGTACAAGAGACCCAGTACTTC. Protein product: CASSPRLAVQETQYF.

This clone occurred many times. V usage is TRBV9 and J usage is TRBJ2-1; 8 bases fit TRBD2. After removal of 2 bases from V and 10 bases from J, the junction contained 11 bases not matched to a gene. The CDR3 extends over 15 amino acids. From germline, CDR1 is SGDLS and CDR2 YYNGEE. CDR3 DNA sequence: TGTGCCAGCAGCGTTTTCGGGAGGGCCGCCGGAGAGCAGTTCTTC. This translates into CASSVFGRAAGEQFF.

The rearrangement links TRBV18 to TRBJ2-7; 7 bases align to TRBD2. CDR1 is KGHSH and CDR2 is LQKENI in the germline V gene. The CDR3 runs to 16 residues. Unmatched junction bases numbered 12, after V lost 2 bases and J lost 5 bases. The DNA for the CDR3 is TGTGCCAGCTCACCAATTGACGCGGGAGAAGCGAACGAGCAGTACTTC. Its translation is CASSPIDAGEANEQYF.

This clone was picked up one time. The chain employs TRBV3-1 (or the pseudogene TRBV3-2) and TRBJ2-3; 14 bases line up with TRBD2. CDR3 length: 19 residues. The V gene end was trimmed by 5 bases and the J gene end by 5 bases; junction bases not matched to a gene: 15. Germline CDR1 is LGHDT and CDR2 is YNNKEL (reference sequence). The CDR3 loop is CASSVPPARGLAGEDTQYF. CDR3 nucleotide sequence: TGTGCCAGCAGCGTCCCGCCGGCGAGGGGACTAGCGGGGGAAGATACGCAGTATTTT.

The chain joins TRBV19 to TRBJ1-1, with D possibly matching TRBD1 (5 bases). CDR1 and CDR2 from the germline V gene are LNHDA and SQIVND (reference sequence). CDR3 length equals 14 residues. Trimming took off 3 bases at V and 3 bases at J, with 11 bases between the two ends. The CDR3 loop is CASSIGRVHTEAFF. The CDR3 DNA follows: TGTGCCAGTAGTATTGGCAGGGTGCACACTGAAGCTTTCTTT.

This sequence joins TRBV5-1 and TRBJ1-1; possibly TRBD1 for D (6 bases). The CDR3 spans 14 residues. V lost 4 bases and J 5 bases, leaving 15 bases between the germline ends. CDR1 is SGHRS, CDR2 YFSETQ, per germline. The CDR3 DNA sequence: TGCGCCAGCAGCCCCTGGCAGGGGACAACTGAAGCTTTCTTT. This gives the protein CASSPWQGTTEAFF.

This clone occurred once. The chain recombines TRBV9 with TRBJ2-7; TRBD2 is a possible D gene (5 bases). The CDR3 extends over 14 amino acids. CDR1 and CDR2 (germline): SGDLS, YYNGEE. The ends were cut back, 1 base at V and 3 bases at J, with 11 bases in the middle. The CDR3 here is CASSVSPGSYEQYF. In nucleotides, the CDR3 is TGTGCCAGCAGCGTAAGCCCGGGGAGCTACGAGCAGTACTTC.

CDR3 in DNA: TGTGCCAGCAGCTTAGTCCCCAGGAACACTGAAGCTTTCTTT. This sequence encodes CASSLVPRNTEAFF. V usage is TRBV7-9 and J usage is TRBJ1-1; D not certain. The germline CDR1 and CDR2 sequences are SEHNR and FQNEAQ (reference sequence). Trimming took 1 base from V and 1 from J, leaving 7 bases between them. The CDR3 sequence is 14 residues long.

V is TRBV27 and J is TRBJ2-7; tentative D call: TRBD1 (5 bases). The germline V gene has CDR1 MNHEY and CDR2 SMNVEV (reference sequence). Trimming pared 8 bases from V and 2 bases from J, leaving 13 bases between. The CDR3 covers 13 residues. The CDR3, as DNA: TGTGCCAGCGGTTGGAGACAGACCTACGAGCAGTACTTC. It encodes CASGWRQTYEQYF.

This clone was counted once. The CDR3 bases are TGTGCCAGCAGCCCGTCGACTAGCGGCCAGCAGTTCTTC. Its translation is CASSPSTSGQQFF. The V and J genes are TRBV7-9 and TRBJ2-1; 9 bases agree with TRBD2. The CDR3 contains 13 residues. V shed 5 bases, J shed 11 bases, and the junction held 7 bases outside the gene matches. Germline CDR1 and CDR2: SEHNR and FQNEAQ (reference sequence).

This clone came up a few times. Additional DNA sequences in this sample encode the identical CDR3. The CDR3, as DNA: TGTGCCACGAGGGGGGGCACTGAAGCTTTCTTT. Amino acid sequence: CATRGGTEAFF. The chain carries TRBV3-1 (or the pseudogene TRBV3-2) and TRBJ1-1, with D perhaps TRBD1 (6 bases). The CDR3 runs 11 residues. Trimming removed 10 bases from V and 4 bases from J, with 10 bases in between. CDR1 is LGHDT, CDR2 YNNKEL, per germline (reference sequence).

The chain joins TRBV19 to TRBJ2-3; the D gene is possibly TRBD2 (5 bases). CDR1 and CDR2 (germline): LNHDA, SQIVND (reference sequence). V was clipped by 6 bases and J by 6 bases, with 7 bases between them. CDR3 size: 11 residues. DNA for the CDR3: TGTGCCAGTAGACGAGGGGATACGCAGTATTTT. It is translated as CASRRGDTQYF.

The J gene is TRBJ2-5, the V gene TRBV6-8; 12 nucleotides agree with TRBD2. V lost 6 bases, J lost 1 base, and 6 bases stayed unmatched. The CDR3 extends over 16 amino acids. Germline V gene data show CDR1 as MNHGY and CDR2 as SAAAGT. CDR3 region: CASRHGTSGFQETQYF. DNA for the CDR3: TGTGCCAGCAGACACGGGACTAGCGGGTTCCAAGAGACCCAGTACTTC.

The count of this clone is one. CDR3 DNA sequence: TGTGCCAGCAGCGGGACTAGCGGGAGCGGGGGATCCTACAATGAGCAGTTCTTC. This sequence encodes CASSGTSGSGGSYNEQFF. The J gene is TRBJ2-1, the V gene TRBV28; 14 positions match TRBD2. Germline V CDR1 and CDR2: MDHEN, SYDVKM. V was clipped by 6 bases and J by 1 base; unmatched bases: 8. This CDR3 has 18 residues.

This chain connects TRBV7-3 to TRBJ2-1; a possible D gene is TRBD1 (7 bases). Trimming removed 3 bases at V and 8 bases at J, with 11 bases between. CDR1 and CDR2 from the germline V gene are SGHTA and FQGTGA. This CDR3 comprises 13 residues. CDR3 nucleotides: TGTGCCAGCAGCTTTGGAGGGGGCTATGAGCAGTTCTTC. Its protein product is CASSFGGGYEQFF. The full variable domain, completed using reference TRBV7-3 and TRBJ2-1, is GAGVSQTPSNKVTEKGKYVELRCDPISGHTALYWYRQSLGQGPEFLIYFQGTGAADDSGLPNDRFFAVRPEGSVSTLKIQRTERGDSAVYLCASSFGGGYEQFFGPGTRLTVL.

This chain links TRBV10-3 with TRBJ2-1; 9 bases line up with TRBD2. This CDR3 comprises 18 residues. Germline V gene data show CDR1 as ENHRY and CDR2 as SYGVKD. After removal of 0 bases from V and 0 bases from J, the junction contained 6 bases not matched to a gene. CDR3 amino acids: CAISESTAGGVSYNEQFF. The CDR3 DNA sequence: TGTGCCATCAGTGAGTCGACAGCGGGGGGAGTCTCCTACAATGAGCAGTTCTTC.

Details on this clone: This clone may be a read error of a much larger clone one base away. Other DNA sequences in this specimen translate into the identical CDR3. The chain combines TRBV5-1 with TRBJ2-2; TRBD2 agrees at 13 bases. J lost 0 bases, V lost 5 bases, and 4 bases had no gene match. The CDR3 has 17 amino acids. Per germline, CDR1 SGHRS and CDR2 YFSETQ. The CDR3 loop is CASSWTSGSPNTGELFF. The CDR3 DNA is TGCGCCAGCAGTTGGACTAGCGGGAGCCCGAACACCGGGGAGCTGTTTTTT.

The rearrangement uses TRBV23-1 and TRBJ2-1; 8 nucleotides align to TRBD2. TRBV23-1 is marked as an open reading frame, function uncertain. V gave up 6 bases and J gave up 5 bases; unmatched junction bases: 0. The CDR3 has 12 amino acids. Here the CDR3 reads CASRAGDNEQFF. In DNA, the CDR3 is TGCGCCAGCAGAGCGGGGGACAATGAGCAGTTCTTC.

The chain recombines TRBV5-4 with TRBJ1-2, with 8 bases fitting TRBD1. The germline V gene encodes CDR1 SGHNT and CDR2 YYREEE (reference sequence). The CDR3 length is 13 residues. The V segment lost 4 bases and the J segment 8 bases; nucleotides outside the gene matches: 7. The CDR3 DNA reads as TGTGCCAGCAGCCGCGCGACAGGGGACGGCTACACCTTC. Translated, it gives CASSRATGDGYTF.

CDR3 nucleotides: TGTGCCAGCAGCCTGGCCCGAAGCGGTTATGGCTACACCTTC. Residues: CASSLARSGYGYTF. J is TRBJ1-2 and V is TRBV13; D call uncertain. Germline CDR1 and CDR2: PRHDT and FYEKMQ (reference sequence). Trimming left V 5 bases short and J 5 bases short, with 15 bases between. The CDR3 contains 14 residues.

CDR3 in amino acids: CASSLRVLPQHF. In DNA form, the CDR3 reads TGCGCCAGCAGCTTGCGGGTATTGCCCCAGCATTTT. The chain recombines TRBV5-1 with TRBJ1-5; no definite D call. The CDR3 spans 12 residues. Germline CDR1 SGHRS, CDR2 YFSETQ. Between the trimmed V and J ends, which lost 1 base and 9 bases, there was a span of 8 bases.